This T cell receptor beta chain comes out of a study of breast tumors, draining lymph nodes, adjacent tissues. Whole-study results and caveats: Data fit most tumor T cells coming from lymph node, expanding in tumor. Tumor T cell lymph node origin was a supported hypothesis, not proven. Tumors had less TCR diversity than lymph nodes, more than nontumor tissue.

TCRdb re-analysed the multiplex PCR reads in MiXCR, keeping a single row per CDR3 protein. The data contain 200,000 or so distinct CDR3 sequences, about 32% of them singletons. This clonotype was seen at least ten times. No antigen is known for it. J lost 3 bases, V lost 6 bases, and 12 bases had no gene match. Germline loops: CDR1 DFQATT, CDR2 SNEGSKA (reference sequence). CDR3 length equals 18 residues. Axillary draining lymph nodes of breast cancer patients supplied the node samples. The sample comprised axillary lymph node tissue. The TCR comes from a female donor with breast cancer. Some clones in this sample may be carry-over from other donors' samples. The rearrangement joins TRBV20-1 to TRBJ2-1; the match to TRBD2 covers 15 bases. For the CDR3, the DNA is TGCAGTGCGAGGGGACTAGCGGGGGGTCTATCCCTCTACAATGAGCAGTTCTTC. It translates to CSARGLAGGLSLYNEQFF.